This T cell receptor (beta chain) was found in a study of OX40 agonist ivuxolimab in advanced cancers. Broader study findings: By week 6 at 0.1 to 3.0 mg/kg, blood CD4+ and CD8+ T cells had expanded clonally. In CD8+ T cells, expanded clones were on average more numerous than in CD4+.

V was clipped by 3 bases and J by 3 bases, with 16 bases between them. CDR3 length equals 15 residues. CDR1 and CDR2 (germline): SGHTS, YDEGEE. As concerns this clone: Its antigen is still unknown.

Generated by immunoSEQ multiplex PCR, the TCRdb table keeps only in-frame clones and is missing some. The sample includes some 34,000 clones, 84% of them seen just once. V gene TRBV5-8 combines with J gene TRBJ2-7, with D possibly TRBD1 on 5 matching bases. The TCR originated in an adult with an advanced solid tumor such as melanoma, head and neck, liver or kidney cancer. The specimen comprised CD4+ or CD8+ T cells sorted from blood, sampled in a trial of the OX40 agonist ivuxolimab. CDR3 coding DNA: TGTGCCAGCAGCTCTGGGGTTGGGGCTCTCTACGAGCAGTACTTC. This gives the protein CASSSGVGALYEQYF.